This record concerns one TCR beta chain sequence. The data stem from a study of identical twins. A single record per CDR3 protein comes from TCRdb applying MiXCR to the 5' RACE reads. The sample consists of 1.5 million to 2 million distinct CDR3 sequences, around 33% of them appearing once. The CDR3 is 16 amino acids. Trimming removed 3 bases from V and 1 base from J; junction bases left unmatched: 5. Looked up from germline, CDR1 is DFQATT and CDR2 is SNEGSKA (reference sequence). The source is a newborn girl in good health. Sequencing was performed on cord blood. J is TRBJ2-4 and V is TRBV20-1, with 11 bases that match TRBD2. The CDR3 nucleotides are TGCAGTGCTAGGAGACTAGCGGGAAGGGCCAAAAACATTCAGTACTTC. It is translated as CSARRLAGRAKNIQYF.